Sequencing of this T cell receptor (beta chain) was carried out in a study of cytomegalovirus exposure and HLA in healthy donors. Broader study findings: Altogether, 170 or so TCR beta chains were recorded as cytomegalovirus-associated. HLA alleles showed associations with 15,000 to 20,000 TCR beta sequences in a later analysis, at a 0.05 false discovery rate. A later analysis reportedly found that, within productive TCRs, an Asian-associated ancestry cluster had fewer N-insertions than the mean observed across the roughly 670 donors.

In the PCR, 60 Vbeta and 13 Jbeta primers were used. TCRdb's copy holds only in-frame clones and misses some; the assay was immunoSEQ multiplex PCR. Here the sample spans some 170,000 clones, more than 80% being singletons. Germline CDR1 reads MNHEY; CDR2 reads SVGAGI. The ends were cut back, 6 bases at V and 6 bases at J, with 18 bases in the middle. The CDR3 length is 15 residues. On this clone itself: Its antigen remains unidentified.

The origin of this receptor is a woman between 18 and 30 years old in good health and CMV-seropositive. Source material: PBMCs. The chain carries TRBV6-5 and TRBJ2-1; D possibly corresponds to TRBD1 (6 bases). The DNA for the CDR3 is TGTGCCAGCAGGGAATGGGGCCGAGGGGGCAATGAGCAGTTCTTC. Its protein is CASREWGRGGNEQFF.